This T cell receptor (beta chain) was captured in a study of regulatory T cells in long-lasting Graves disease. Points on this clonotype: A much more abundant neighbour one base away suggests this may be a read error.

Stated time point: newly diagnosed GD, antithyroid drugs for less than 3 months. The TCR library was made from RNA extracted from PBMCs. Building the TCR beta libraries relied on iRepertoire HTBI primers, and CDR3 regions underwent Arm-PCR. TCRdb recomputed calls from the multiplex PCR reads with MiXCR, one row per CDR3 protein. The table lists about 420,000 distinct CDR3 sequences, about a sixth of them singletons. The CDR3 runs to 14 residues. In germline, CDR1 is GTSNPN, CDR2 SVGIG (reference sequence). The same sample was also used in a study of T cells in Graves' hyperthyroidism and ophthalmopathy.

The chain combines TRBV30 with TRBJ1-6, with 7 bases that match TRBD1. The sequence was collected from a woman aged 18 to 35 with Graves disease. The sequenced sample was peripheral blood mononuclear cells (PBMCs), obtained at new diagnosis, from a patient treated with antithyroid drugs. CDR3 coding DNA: TGTGCCCGGAGTACATCACAGGGGAATTCACCCCTCCACTTT. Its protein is CARSTSQGNSPLHF.